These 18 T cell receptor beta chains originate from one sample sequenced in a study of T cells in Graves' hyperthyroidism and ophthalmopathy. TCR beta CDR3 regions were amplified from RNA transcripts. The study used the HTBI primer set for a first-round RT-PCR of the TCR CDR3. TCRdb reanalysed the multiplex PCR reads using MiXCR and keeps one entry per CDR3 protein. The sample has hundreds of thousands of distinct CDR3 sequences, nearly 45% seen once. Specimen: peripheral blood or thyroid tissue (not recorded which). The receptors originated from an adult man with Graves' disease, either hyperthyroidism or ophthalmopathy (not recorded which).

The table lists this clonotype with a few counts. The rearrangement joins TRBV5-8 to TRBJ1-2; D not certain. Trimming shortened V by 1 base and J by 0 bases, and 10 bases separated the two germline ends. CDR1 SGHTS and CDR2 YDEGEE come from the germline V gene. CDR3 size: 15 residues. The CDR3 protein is CASSLSQTTNYGYTF. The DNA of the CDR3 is TGTGCCAGCAGCTTGAGTCAGACCACTAACTATGGCTACACCTTC.

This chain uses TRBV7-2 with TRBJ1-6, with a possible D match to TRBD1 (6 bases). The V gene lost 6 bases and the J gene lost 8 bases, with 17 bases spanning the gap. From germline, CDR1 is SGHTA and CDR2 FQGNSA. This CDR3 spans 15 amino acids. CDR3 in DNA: TGTGCCAGCAGTTTTTTGGGGGCCCAAGATTCACCCCTCCACTTT. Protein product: CASSFLGAQDSPLHF.

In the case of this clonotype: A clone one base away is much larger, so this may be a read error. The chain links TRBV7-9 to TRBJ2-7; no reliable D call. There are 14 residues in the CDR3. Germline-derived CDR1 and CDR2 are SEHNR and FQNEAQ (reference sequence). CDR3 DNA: TGTGCCAACAGCTTAGATACGACAACCTACGAGCAGTACTTC. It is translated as CANSLDTTTYEQYF.

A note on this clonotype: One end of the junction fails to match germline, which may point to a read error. CDR3 residues: CSVQGATNEKLSF. As DNA, the CDR3 is TGCAGCGTCCAGGGGGCTACAAATGAAAAACTGTCTTTT. The V and J genes are TRBV29-1 and TRBJ1-4; 8 bases fit TRBD1. Germline CDR1 and CDR2: SQVTM and ANQGSEA. This CDR3 has 13 amino acids.

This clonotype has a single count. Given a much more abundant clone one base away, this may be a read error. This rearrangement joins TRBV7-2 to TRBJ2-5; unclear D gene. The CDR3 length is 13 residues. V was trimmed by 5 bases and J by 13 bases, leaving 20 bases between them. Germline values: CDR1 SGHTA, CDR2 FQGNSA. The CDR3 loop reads CASSATGPYERYF. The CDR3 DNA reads TGTGCCAGCAGCGCCACGGGCCCCTACGAGCGGTACTTC.

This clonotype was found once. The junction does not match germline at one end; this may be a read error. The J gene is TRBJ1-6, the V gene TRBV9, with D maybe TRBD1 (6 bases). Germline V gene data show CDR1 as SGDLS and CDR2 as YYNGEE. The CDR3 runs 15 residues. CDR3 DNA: TGTGCCGGCAGCCAGGGGTCGGGGGACAATTCACCCCTCCACTTT. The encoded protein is CAGSQGSGDNSPLHF.

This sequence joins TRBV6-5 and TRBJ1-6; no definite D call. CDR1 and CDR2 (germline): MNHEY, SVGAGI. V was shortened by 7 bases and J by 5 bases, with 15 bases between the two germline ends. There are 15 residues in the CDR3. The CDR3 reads CASKVSSGNNSPLHF. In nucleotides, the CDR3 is TGTGCCAGCAAAGTTAGTTCCGGGAATAATTCACCCCTCCACTTT.

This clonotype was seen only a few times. CDR3: CASSQGFGTEAFF. CDR3 bases: TGTGCCAGCTCACAGGGGTTTGGGACTGAAGCTTTCTTT. The rearrangement joins TRBV7-9 to TRBJ1-1; 7 bases agree with TRBD1. Germline CDR1 reads SEHNR; CDR2 reads FQNEAQ (reference sequence). The CDR3 consists of 13 residues. V trimming: 8 bases; J trimming: 5 bases; junction bases outside the gene matches: 8.

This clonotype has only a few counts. CDR3 amino acids: CASSEAHRFDYEQYF. The DNA of the CDR3 is TGTGCCAGCAGTGAAGCCCACAGATTCGACTACGAGCAGTACTTC. The chain joins TRBV6-1 to TRBJ2-7; unclear D gene. The V end was cut by 0 bases, the J end by 3 bases, with 12 bases between. Per the germline V gene, CDR1 is MNHNS and CDR2 is SASEGT. The CDR3 is 15 amino acids.

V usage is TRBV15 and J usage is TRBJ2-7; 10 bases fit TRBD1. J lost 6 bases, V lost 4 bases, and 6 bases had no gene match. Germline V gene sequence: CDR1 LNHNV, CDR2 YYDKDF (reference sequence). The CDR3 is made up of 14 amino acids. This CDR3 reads CATSTGTGVTEQYF. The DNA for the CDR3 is TGTGCCACCAGCACCGGGACAGGGGTCACCGAGCAGTACTTC. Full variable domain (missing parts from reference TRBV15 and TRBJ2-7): DAMVIQNPRYQVTQFGKPVTLSCSQTLNHNVMYWYQQKSSQAPKLLFHYYDKDFNNEADTPDNFQSRRPNTSFCFLDIRSPGLGDTAMYLCATSTGTGVTEQYFGPGTRLTVT.

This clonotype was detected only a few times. The CDR3 nucleotides read TGTGCCAGCAGCTTAGACACCGGGGGCTCGGGCTATGGCTACACCTTC. Its protein product is CASSLDTGGSGYGYTF. This sequence joins TRBV7-2 and TRBJ1-2, with TRBD1 as a possible D gene (6 bases). V lost 1 base to trimming and J lost 4 bases, with 16 bases between them. Germline CDR1 is SGHTA and CDR2 is FQGNSA. The CDR3 loop spans 16 amino acids. Full variable domain (remainder filled in from reference TRBV7-2 and TRBJ1-2): GAGVSQSPSNKVTEKGKDVELRCDPISGHTALYWYRQSLGQGLEFLIYFQGNSAPDKSGLPSDRFSAERTGGSVSTLTIQRTQQEDSAVYLCASSLDTGGSGYGYTFGSGTRLTVV.

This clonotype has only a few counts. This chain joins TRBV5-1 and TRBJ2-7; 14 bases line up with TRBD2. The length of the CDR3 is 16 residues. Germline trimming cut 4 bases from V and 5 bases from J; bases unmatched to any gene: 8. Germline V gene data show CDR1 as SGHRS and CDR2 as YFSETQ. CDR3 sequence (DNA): TGCGCCAGCAGCACCGGACTAGCGGGAGGCCAGAACGAGCAGTACTTC. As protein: CASSTGLAGGQNEQYF. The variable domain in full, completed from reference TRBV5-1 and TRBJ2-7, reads KAGVTQTPRYLIKTRGQQVTLSCSPISGHRSVSWYQQTPGQGLQFLFEYFSETQRNKGNFPGRFSGRQFSNSRSEMNVSTLELGDSALYLCASSTGLAGGQNEQYFGPGTRLTVT.

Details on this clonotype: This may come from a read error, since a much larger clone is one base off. This chain's CDR3 is CASSQGMQSHNSPLHF. The CDR3 DNA reads as TGTGCCAGCAGCCAGGGGATGCAGTCCCATAATTCACCCCTCCACTTT. This rearrangement joins TRBV11-1 to TRBJ1-6; possibly TRBD1 for D (6 bases). Germline V CDR1 and CDR2: SGHAT, FQDESV (reference sequence). The CDR3 covers 16 residues. V lost 5 bases to trimming and J lost 5 bases, with 16 bases between them.

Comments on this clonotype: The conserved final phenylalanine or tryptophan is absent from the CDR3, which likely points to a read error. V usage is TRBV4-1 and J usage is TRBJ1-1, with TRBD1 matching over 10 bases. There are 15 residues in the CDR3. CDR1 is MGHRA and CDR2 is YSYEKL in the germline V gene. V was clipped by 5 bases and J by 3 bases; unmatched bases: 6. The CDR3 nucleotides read TGCGCCAGCAGCTCCACCGGGACAGGGGACACTGAAGCTTTCCTT. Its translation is CASSSTGTGDTEAFL.

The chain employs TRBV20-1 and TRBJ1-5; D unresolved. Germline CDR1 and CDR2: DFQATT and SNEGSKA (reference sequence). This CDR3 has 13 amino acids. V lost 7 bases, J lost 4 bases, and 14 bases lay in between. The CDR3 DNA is TGCAGTGGGGGTACAGTAGGAAATCAGCCCCAGCATTTT. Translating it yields CSGGTVGNQPQHF.

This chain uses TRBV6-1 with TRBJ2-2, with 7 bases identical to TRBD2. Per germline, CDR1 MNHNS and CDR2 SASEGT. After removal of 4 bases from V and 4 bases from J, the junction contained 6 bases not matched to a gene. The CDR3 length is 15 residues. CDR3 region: CASSVLAVITGELFF. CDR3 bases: TGTGCCAGCAGTGTTCTAGCGGTCATCACCGGGGAGCTGTTTTTT.

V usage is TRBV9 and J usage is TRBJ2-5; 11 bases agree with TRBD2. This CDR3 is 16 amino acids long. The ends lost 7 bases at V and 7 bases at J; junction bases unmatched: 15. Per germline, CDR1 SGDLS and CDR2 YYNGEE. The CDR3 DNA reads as TGTGCCAGCGGTGGAACCGGGACTAGCGGCCCGGGGACCCAGTACTTC. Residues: CASGGTGTSGPGTQYF.

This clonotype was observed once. CDR3 nucleotide sequence: TGTGCCAGCAGCTTATGGGCGAGTTATAATAGCGGCTACACCTTC. The encoded protein is CASSLWASYNSGYTF. The chain carries TRBV7-6 and TRBJ1-2; unclear D gene. V gave up 2 bases and J gave up 8 bases, with 18 bases separating them. CDR3 size: 15 residues. Germline values: CDR1 SGHVS, CDR2 FNYEAQ.